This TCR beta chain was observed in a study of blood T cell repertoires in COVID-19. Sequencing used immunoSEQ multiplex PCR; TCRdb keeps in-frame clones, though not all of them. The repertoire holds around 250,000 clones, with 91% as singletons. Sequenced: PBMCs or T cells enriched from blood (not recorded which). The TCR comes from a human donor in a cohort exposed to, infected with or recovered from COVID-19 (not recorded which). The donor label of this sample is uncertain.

CDR3 residues: CASSPQQGETEAFF. The CDR3, as DNA: TGTGCCAGCTCACCACAGCAGGGGGAGACTGAAGCTTTCTTT. The chain is built from TRBV18 and TRBJ1-1; 7 bases match TRBD1. CDR3 length equals 14 residues. Germline CDR1 reads KGHSH; CDR2 reads LQKENI. V gave up 1 base and J gave up 5 bases; unmatched junction bases: 4. Variable domain in full (rest from reference TRBV18 and TRBJ1-1): NAGVMQNPRHLVRRRGQEARLRCSPMKGHSHVYWYRQLPEEGLKFMVYLQKENIIDESGMPKERFSAEFPKEGPSILRIQQVVRGDSAAYFCASSPQQGETEAFFGQGTRLTVV.